This record covers a single TCR beta chain. The antigen is unknown. The sample is drawn from a study of cytomegalovirus exposure and HLA in healthy donors. Study-level information: The early release's HLA-typed donors yielded approximately 85 million unique TCRs. Study outcomes and limitations: TCR beta chain V- and J-gene trimming was linked, in a later analysis, to a missense variant in DCLRE1C. The authors later found HLA-associated TCR beta chains more clonally expanded than equally common others. TCR beta V segments were, for the most part, productive about 87% or about 30% of the time in an earlier analysis.

The PCR had 60 Vbeta and 13 Jbeta primers. Assay: immunoSEQ multiplex PCR; the TCRdb copy retains only in-frame clones and omits some. Of about 45,000 clones in the sample, approximately 47% were seen once. This CDR3 is built from 12 residues. Trimming pared 6 bases from V and 4 bases from J, leaving 9 bases between. Germline-derived CDR1 and CDR2 are LNHDA and SQIVND (reference sequence). The sequence came from a man aged 55-75 years in good health and CMV-seronegative. Sequencing input: PBMCs. This chain joins TRBV19 and TRBJ1-1; D is ambiguous. CDR3 sequence (DNA): TGTGCCAGTAGCTTTGGAGCCACTGAAGCTTTCTTT. As protein: CASSFGATEAFF.